These T cell receptor beta chains were read from a single sample in a study of blood T cell repertoires in COVID-19. TCRdb's table, derived via immunoSEQ multiplex PCR, lists solely in-frame clones and lacks some. The sample holds 250,000 to 300,000 clones; about 90% are singletons and the top ten take 1.2%. Sequences were obtained from PBMCs or T cells enriched from blood (not recorded which). The receptor set was obtained from a human donor in a cohort exposed to, infected with or recovered from COVID-19 (not recorded which). The donor label of this sample is uncertain. Each CDR3 is given with its conserved first and last residue. Each record gives: V gene, J gene, D gene, clone size, CDR3 protein, CDR3 DNA. D genes are given only for firm matches. Only some rows state a clone size, as once, few, many or a class for expanded clones.

V gene: TRBV3-1/TRBV3-2
J gene: TRBJ2-3
D gene: .
clone size: .
CDR3 protein: CASSQVEATDTQYF
CDR3 DNA: TGTGCCAGCAGCCAAGTAGAGGCCACAGATACGCAGTATTTT

V gene: TRBV30
J gene: TRBJ1-1
D gene: TRBD1
clone size: .
CDR3 protein: CAWEEGTGWNTEAFF
CDR3 DNA: TGTGCCTGGGAAGAGGGGACAGGCTGGAACACTGAAGCTTTCTTT

V gene: TRBV5-1
J gene: TRBJ1-3
D gene: TRBD1
clone size: few
CDR3 protein: CASSPQGAHSGNTIYF
CDR3 DNA: TGCGCCAGCAGCCCACAGGGGGCTCACTCTGGAAACACCATATATTTT

V gene: TRBV5-4
J gene: TRBJ2-7
D gene: TRBD1
clone size: .
CDR3 protein: CASSADRGLPYEQYF
CDR3 DNA: TGTGCCAGCAGCGCGGACAGGGGGCTTCCCTACGAGCAGTACTTC

V gene: TRBV4-3
J gene: TRBJ2-1
D gene: TRBD2
clone size: .
CDR3 protein: CASSQAFERGVNEQFF
CDR3 DNA: TGCGCCAGCAGCCAAGCCTTCGAGCGGGGGGTCAATGAGCAGTTCTTC

V gene: TRBV4-3
J gene: TRBJ1-2
D gene: .
clone size: .
CDR3 protein: CASRQGTGNYGYTF
CDR3 DNA: TGCGCCAGCAGGCAAGGAACAGGGAACTATGGCTACACCTTC

V gene: TRBV2
J gene: TRBJ2-7
D gene: TRBD2
clone size: .
CDR3 protein: CASRHSGGGSYEQYF
CDR3 DNA: TGTGCCAGCAGGCATAGCGGGGGGGGCAGCTACGAGCAGTACTTC

V gene: TRBV29-1
J gene: TRBJ2-3
D gene: .
clone size: .
CDR3 protein: CSLKGSGTDTQYF
CDR3 DNA: TGCAGCCTAAAGGGGTCGGGTACCGATACGCAGTATTTT

V gene: TRBV4-3
J gene: TRBJ1-1
D gene: .
clone size: .
CDR3 protein: CASSQELPGEMNTEAFF
CDR3 DNA: TGCGCCAGCAGCCAAGAACTACCGGGGGAGATGAACACTGAAGCTTTCTTT

V gene: TRBV4-1
J gene: TRBJ2-1
D gene: TRBD2
clone size: .
CDR3 protein: CASSPGTSGGWDEQFF
CDR3 DNA: TGCGCCAGCAGCCCCGGGACTAGCGGGGGGTGGGATGAGCAGTTCTTC

V gene: TRBV6-1
J gene: TRBJ2-1
D gene: .
clone size: .
CDR3 protein: CASSEAPGTSNEQFF
CDR3 DNA: TGTGCCAGCAGTGAAGCACCAGGGACTTCAAATGAGCAGTTCTTC

V gene: TRBV24-1
J gene: TRBJ2-3
D gene: TRBD1
clone size: .
CDR3 protein: CATIEDRDDYETHTDTQYF
CDR3 DNA: TGTGCCACCATTGAGGACAGGGACGATTATGAAACGCACACAGATACGCAGTATTTT

V gene: TRBV27
J gene: TRBJ1-1
D gene: .
clone size: .
CDR3 protein: CASGQVPTTEAFF
CDR3 DNA: TGTGCCAGCGGTCAGGTTCCAACCACTGAAGCTTTCTTT

V gene: TRBV5-5
J gene: TRBJ2-3
D gene: .
clone size: .
CDR3 protein: CASSLGTPWNTDTQYF
CDR3 DNA: TGTGCCAGCAGCTTAGGGACTCCCTGGAACACAGATACGCAGTATTTT

V gene: TRBV3-1/TRBV3-2
J gene: TRBJ2-4
D gene: TRBD1
clone size: .
CDR3 protein: CASSQGGRVGGRAKNIQYF
CDR3 DNA: TGTGCCAGCAGCCAAGGCGGTAGAGTAGGGGGCAGGGCCAAAAACATTCAGTACTTC

V gene: TRBV27
J gene: TRBJ2-7
D gene: TRBD1
clone size: .
CDR3 protein: CASTPGQGAPYEQYF
CDR3 DNA: TGTGCCAGCACCCCGGGACAGGGGGCCCCCTACGAGCAGTACTTC

V gene: TRBV7-3
J gene: TRBJ2-3
D gene: .
clone size: once
CDR3 protein: CASSLNGGSTDTQYF
CDR3 DNA: TGTGCCAGCAGCTTAAATGGGGGGAGCACAGATACGCAGTATTTT

V gene: TRBV9
J gene: TRBJ1-3
D gene: .
clone size: .
CDR3 protein: CASSAQAISGNTIYF
CDR3 DNA: TGTGCCAGCAGCGCTCAGGCGATCTCTGGAAACACCATATATTTT

V gene: TRBV6-6
J gene: TRBJ2-1
D gene: TRBD2
clone size: few
CDR3 protein: CASSRFTSGGPINHEQFF
CDR3 DNA: TGTGCCAGCAGTCGCTTCACTAGCGGGGGGCCAATAAACCATGAGCAGTTCTTC

V gene: TRBV19
J gene: TRBJ1-3
D gene: .
clone size: once
CDR3 protein: CASSIRDISGNTIYF
CDR3 DNA: TGTGCCAGTAGTATCCGGGACATCTCTGGAAACACCATATATTTT

V gene: TRBV5-6
J gene: TRBJ2-2
D gene: .
clone size: .
CDR3 protein: CASSLALGQHTGELFF
CDR3 DNA: TGTGCCAGCAGCTTGGCCCTTGGACAGCACACCGGGGAGCTGTTTTTT

V gene: TRBV15
J gene: TRBJ1-5
D gene: .
clone size: .
CDR3 protein: CATSRNRDGQPQHF
CDR3 DNA: TGTGCCACCAGCAGGAACAGGGATGGGCAGCCCCAGCATTTT

V gene: TRBV5-6
J gene: TRBJ2-7
D gene: TRBD1
clone size: .
CDR3 protein: CASSLMVSQGLHEQYF
CDR3 DNA: TGTGCCAGCAGCTTGATGGTTTCACAGGGGTTGCACGAGCAGTACTTC

V gene: TRBV7-2
J gene: TRBJ2-1
D gene: .
clone size: .
CDR3 protein: CASSIRQWDNEQFF
CDR3 DNA: TGTGCCAGCAGCATAAGACAGTGGGACAATGAGCAGTTCTTC

V gene: TRBV2
J gene: TRBJ1-1
D gene: TRBD1
clone size: .
CDR3 protein: CASSPGGETFF
CDR3 DNA: TGTGCCAGCAGTCCAGGGGGCGAGACTTTCTTT

V gene: TRBV7-9
J gene: TRBJ2-3
D gene: TRBD2
clone size: .
CDR3 protein: CASSFTSGVTDTQYF
CDR3 DNA: TGTGCCAGCAGCTTTACTAGCGGGGTTACAGATACGCAGTATTTT